These 30 T cell receptor beta chains share one sample of origin, sequenced in a study of OX40 agonist ivuxolimab in advanced cancers. Only in-frame clones appear in the TCRdb table, and some are missing; sequencing was by immunoSEQ multiplex PCR. Among under 50,000 clones listed, approximately 82% were seen once. The starting material was CD4+ or CD8+ T cells sorted from blood, obtained in a trial of the OX40 agonist ivuxolimab. These TCRs come from an adult with an advanced solid tumor such as melanoma, head and neck, liver or kidney cancer.

This chain uses TRBV7-2 with TRBJ1-6, with D uncertain. Deletions cut 3 bases from V and 5 bases from J, with 5 bases between. Germline-derived CDR1 and CDR2 are SGHTA and FQGNSA. CDR3 size: 13 residues. CDR3 nucleotides: TGTGCCAGCAGCTTCCCGGATAATTCACCCCTCCACTTT. Translating gives CASSFPDNSPLHF. Based on the CDR3 plus reference TRBV7-2 and TRBJ1-6, the full variable domain is GAGVSQSPSNKVTEKGKDVELRCDPISGHTALYWYRQSLGQGLEFLIYFQGNSAPDKSGLPSDRFSAERTGGSVSTLTIQRTQQEDSAVYLCASSFPDNSPLHFGNGTRLTVT.

This clone was found a few times. The DNA for the CDR3 is TGTGCCAGCAGTGGTCCGGGGAGTCAGCCCCAGCATTTT. It is translated as CASSGPGSQPQHF. J is TRBJ1-5 and V is TRBV2, with D unresolved. Germline loops: CDR1 SNHLY, CDR2 FYNNEI. The length of the CDR3 is 13 residues. With 4 bases removed from V and 6 bases from J, the gap between germline ends came to 10 bases.

The rearrangement uses TRBV4-3 and TRBJ2-6, with D possibly being TRBD1 (6 bases). V gave up 6 bases and J gave up 0 bases, with 9 bases separating them. From germline, CDR1 is LGHNA and CDR2 YSLEER. The CDR3 has 15 residues. CDR3 sequence: CASSLDSSGANVLTF. The CDR3 nucleotides read TGCGCCAGCAGTCTGGACAGCTCTGGGGCCAACGTCCTGACTTTC.

The chain has TRBV18 and TRBJ2-3, with TRBD2 identical over 12 bases. V gave up 6 bases and J gave up 2 bases; unmatched junction bases: 6. The CDR3 is 16 residues long. Germline V gene data show CDR1 as KGHSH and CDR2 as LQKENI. CDR3 sequence reads: CASSYGLAGTTDTQYF. DNA of the CDR3: TGTGCCAGCTCGTACGGACTAGCGGGGACCACAGATACGCAGTATTTT.

The rearrangement joins TRBV18 to TRBJ2-2; D is perhaps TRBD1 (6 bases). CDR3 length: 17 residues. V was pared by 2 bases and J by 4 bases, with 17 bases between. Germline CDR1 KGHSH, CDR2 LQKENI. CDR3 protein: CASSPGTPLMRTGELFF. The CDR3 DNA follows: TGTGCCAGCTCACCAGGGACACCCCTTATGCGCACCGGGGAGCTGTTTTTT.

The gene calls are TRBV25-1 and TRBJ1-1; D unresolved. Deletions cut 0 bases from V and 11 bases from J, with 13 bases between. The CDR3 has 13 amino acids. The V gene's germline CDR1 is MGHDK and CDR2 SYGVNS. The CDR3 here is CASSEYIMEGAFF. The DNA for the CDR3 is TGTGCCAGCAGTGAATATATTATGGAGGGTGCTTTCTTT.

DNA for the CDR3: TGTGCCGGATGGCGTGCTCGGGGGCGCCACGAGCAGTACTTC. This sequence encodes CAGWRARGRHEQYF. The chain joins TRBV2 to TRBJ2-7; TRBD1 or TRBD2 may be the D gene (6 bases each). Trimming pared 11 bases from V and 5 bases from J, leaving 22 bases between. Germline V gene data show CDR1 as SNHLY and CDR2 as FYNNEI. CDR3 length equals 14 residues.

The V call is TRBV14, the J call TRBJ2-5, with 9 bases lining up with TRBD2. This CDR3 region has 18 residues. V dropped 0 bases and J dropped 6; count of bases not matched to a gene: 14. Germline CDR1 SGHDN, CDR2 FVKESK. DNA for the CDR3: TGTGCCAGCAGCCAAGATCTGAGTAGCGGGAGATTCTTAAAGACCCAGTACTTC. This encodes CASSQDLSSGRFLKTQYF.

This chain uses TRBV10-2 with TRBJ2-1; D perhaps matches TRBD2 (5 bases). This CDR3 spans 17 amino acids. The V end was cut by 2 bases, the J end by 4 bases, with 18 bases between. CDR1 is WSHSY, CDR2 SAAADI, per germline. The CDR3, as DNA: TGCGCCAGCAGTGAGGCCTTGGCGGAGGTGAGGTACAATGAGCAGTTCTTC. Its translation: CASSEALAEVRYNEQFF.

This rearrangement joins TRBV10-3 to TRBJ1-2; TRBD1 matches 9 bases. The ends lost 3 bases at V and 0 bases at J; junction bases unmatched: 11. Per the germline V gene, CDR1 is ENHRY and CDR2 is SYGVKD. The CDR3 has 18 residues. The CDR3 DNA sequence: TGTGCCATCAGTGACGCAACAGGGGGCCAAGTCCCTAACTATGGCTACACCTTC. Protein product: CAISDATGGQVPNYGYTF.

This chain uses TRBV19 with TRBJ2-1; 10 bases match TRBD2. The CDR3 consists of 16 residues. With 7 bases clipped from V and 1 base from J, the junction kept 7 bases outside the gene matches. Germline assignment: CDR1 LNHDA and CDR2 SQIVND (reference sequence). CDR3 residues: CASKVTSGVSYNEQFF. DNA for the CDR3: TGTGCCAGTAAGGTTACTAGCGGGGTATCCTACAATGAGCAGTTCTTC. Complete variable domain (other parts from reference TRBV19 and TRBJ2-1): DGGITQSPKYLFRKEGQNVTLSCEQNLNHDAMYWYRQDPGQGLRLIYYSQIVNDFQKGDIAEGYSVSREKKESFPLTVTSAQKNPTAFYLCASKVTSGVSYNEQFFGPGTRLTVL.

V usage is TRBV7-9 and J usage is TRBJ1-2; D is ambiguous. V was shortened by 10 bases and J by 1 base, with 13 bases between the two germline ends. From germline, CDR1 is SEHNR and CDR2 FQNEAQ (reference sequence). This CDR3 is 13 amino acids long. In DNA, the CDR3 is TGTGCCACCCCCGCTACAGATAACTATGGCTACACCTTC. Its translation: CATPATDNYGYTF.

The chain couples TRBV12-5 to TRBJ1-1; D remains unclear. Trimming took 5 bases from V and 4 from J, leaving 14 bases between them. This CDR3 is 14 amino acids long. CDR1 and CDR2 (germline): LGHNT, FRNRAP. The CDR3 protein is CASGPQWEGTEAFF. The CDR3 DNA reads TGTGCTAGTGGTCCCCAATGGGAGGGCACTGAAGCTTTCTTT.

This clone has only one observation. This chain connects TRBV6-1 to TRBJ1-3, with 7 bases matching TRBD1. Trimming removed 4 bases from V and 0 bases from J; junction bases left unmatched: 6. From germline, CDR1 is MNHNS and CDR2 SASEGT. This CDR3 contains 16 residues. Written as DNA, the CDR3 is TGTGCCAGCAGTGTATCGACAGGGAACTCTGGAAACACCATATATTTT. It yields the protein CASSVSTGNSGNTIYF.

In its sample, this clone was seen a few times. The gene calls are TRBV7-9 and TRBJ2-7, with 10 bases lining up with TRBD1. With V trimmed by 4 bases and J by 3 bases, 6 bases remained unmatched. Germline V gene lookup returns CDR1 SEHNR and CDR2 FQNEAQ (reference sequence). CDR3 size: 15 residues. For the CDR3, the DNA is TGTGCCAGCAGCTCACCGGGACAGGGGTTCTACGAGCAGTACTTC. Translation gives CASSSPGQGFYEQYF.

V and J are TRBV7-8 and TRBJ2-3; 12 nucleotides agree with TRBD2. This CDR3 spans 16 amino acids. V lost 2 bases and J lost 9; bases outside the gene matches: 9. Germline loops: CDR1 SGHVS, CDR2 FQNEAQ. DNA for the CDR3: TGTGCCAGCAGCTTAATAGGGCTAGCGGGAGGGGGGACGCAGTATTTT. Translation: CASSLIGLAGGGTQYF.

The chain couples TRBV6-1 to TRBJ2-7; TRBD2 matches at 7 bases. CDR3 size: 17 residues. J was trimmed by 3 bases and V by 2 bases; bases with no gene match: 13. The V gene's germline CDR1 is MNHNS and CDR2 SASEGT. The CDR3 nucleotides read TGTGCCAGCAGTGAACCCTGGGGGAGGGCCAACAGCTACGAGCAGTACTTC. Encoded protein: CASSEPWGRANSYEQYF.

This clone has only one observation. The chain is built from TRBV27 and TRBJ1-3; D gene ambiguous. Germline loops: CDR1 MNHEY, CDR2 SMNVEV (reference sequence). V was clipped by 5 bases and J by 0 bases, with 8 bases between them. The CDR3 spans 14 residues. The CDR3 is CASSVDYSGNTIYF. CDR3 nucleotide sequence: TGTGCCAGCAGTGTAGACTACTCTGGAAACACCATATATTTT.

A single count supports this clone. This chain joins TRBV18 and TRBJ2-2; no clear D. This CDR3 comprises 14 residues. Trimming took 4 bases from V and 8 from J, leaving 14 bases between them. Germline V CDR1 and CDR2: KGHSH, LQKENI. CDR3 in amino acids: CASSQTITVGELFF. The CDR3, as DNA: TGTGCCAGCTCACAAACTATTACGGTGGGGGAGCTGTTTTTT.

The rearrangement links TRBV15 to TRBJ2-7, with D unresolved. Germline V gives CDR1 LNHNV, CDR2 YYDKDF (reference sequence). Trimming pared 0 bases from V and 4 bases from J, leaving 7 bases between. CDR3 size: 13 residues. The CDR3 sequence is CATSRDLGYEQYF. The CDR3 nucleotides are TGTGCCACCAGCAGAGATTTGGGGTACGAGCAGTACTTC.

The V gene is TRBV30, the J gene TRBJ1-2, with TRBD1 as a possible D gene (6 bases). The germline CDR1 and CDR2 sequences are GTSNPN and SVGIG (reference sequence). CDR3 length: 13 amino acids. V was pared by 1 base and J by 7 bases, with 13 bases between. The DNA of the CDR3 is TGTGCCTGGAGTGGTAACAGGGAGGTTGGCTACACCTTC. It specifies CAWSGNREVGYTF.

The rearrangement joins TRBV6-5 to TRBJ2-2, with TRBD1 identical over 7 bases. The CDR3 has 15 amino acids. Looked up from germline, CDR1 is MNHEY and CDR2 is SVGAGI. V trimming: 3 bases; J trimming: 3 bases; junction bases outside the gene matches: 4. Here the CDR3 reads CASSYSTGDTGELFF. CDR3 DNA: TGTGCCAGCAGTTATTCAACAGGGGACACCGGGGAGCTGTTTTTT.

The chain combines TRBV28 with TRBJ1-2; TRBD1 is a possible D gene (5 bases). Germline CDR1 reads MDHEN; CDR2 reads SYDVKM. Trimming removed 5 bases from V and 8 bases from J, with 18 bases in between. The CDR3 sequence is 14 residues long. CDR3 DNA sequence: TGTGCCAGCAGTCGGGGGAGGGGCCAGGGAGGCTACACCTTC. Residues: CASSRGRGQGGYTF.

This chain joins TRBV7-2 and TRBJ2-3; TRBD2 matches 14 bases. The CDR3 covers 16 residues. V lost 8 bases and J lost 4; bases outside the gene matches: 8. Germline V gene lookup returns CDR1 SGHTA and CDR2 FQGNSA. The CDR3 loop is CASHGTSGSGADTQYF. The CDR3 DNA reads TGTGCCAGCCATGGGACTAGCGGGAGTGGGGCAGATACGCAGTATTTT.

The chain employs TRBV4-3 and TRBJ1-2, with D tentatively TRBD1 (6 bases). Deletions cut 4 bases from V and 0 bases from J, with 12 bases between. Germline V gene sequence: CDR1 LGHNA, CDR2 YSLEER. The CDR3 consists of 15 residues. The CDR3 loop is CASSPLDSTNYGYTF. The CDR3 DNA reads as TGCGCCAGCAGCCCCCTGGACAGTACTAACTATGGCTACACCTTC.

The chain recombines TRBV7-2 with TRBJ1-1; 7 positions match TRBD1. The CDR3 covers 14 residues. Germline V lookup: CDR1 SGHTA, CDR2 FQGNSA. J gave up 5 bases and V 5 bases, and 8 bases lay outside the gene matches. CDR3 nucleotide sequence: TGTGCCAGCAGCATACTGACAGGGTCAACTGAAGCTTTCTTT. Translation gives CASSILTGSTEAFF.

Points on this clone: One junction end disagrees with the germline gene, perhaps due to a read error. CDR3 DNA: TGTGCCAGCAGCCTCGGTGGGGCAGGGGCCCACTACGGCTACACCTTC. It translates to CASSLGGAGAHYGYTF. This rearrangement joins TRBV7-9 to TRBJ1-2; tentatively, D is TRBD1 (6 bases). This CDR3 is built from 16 residues. The V gene's germline CDR1 is SEHNR and CDR2 FQNEAQ (reference sequence).

The chain couples TRBV19 to TRBJ1-1; D may be TRBD1 (5 bases). CDR1 LNHDA and CDR2 SQIVND come from the germline V gene (reference sequence). Trimming removed 1 base from V and 2 bases from J, with 11 bases in between. This CDR3 spans 15 amino acids. Here the CDR3 reads CASSIVRGLNTEAFF. The CDR3 nucleotides are TGTGCCAGTAGTATAGTAAGGGGACTTAACACTGAAGCTTTCTTT.

This clone has just one count. This chain uses TRBV7-2 with TRBJ2-3; no firm D call. Germline CDR1 is SGHTA and CDR2 is FQGNSA. The V end was cut by 0 bases, the J end by 0 bases, with 4 bases between. This CDR3 has 14 residues. The CDR3 is CASSLAGSTDTQYF. In DNA, the CDR3 is TGTGCCAGCAGCTTAGCAGGGAGCACAGATACGCAGTATTTT.

The chain combines TRBV19 with TRBJ1-6; 7 bases are a match to TRBD1. The length of the CDR3 is 14 residues. J lost 5 bases, V lost 6 bases, and 4 bases had no gene match. Germline V gene data show CDR1 as LNHDA and CDR2 as SQIVND (reference sequence). CDR3 protein: CASSPGQNNSPLHF. CDR3 nucleotides: TGTGCCAGTAGCCCGGGACAGAATAATTCACCCCTCCACTTT.